Listed below are T cell receptor beta chains from one sample, sequenced in a study of shared clonotypes between healthy human individuals. Some clones are missing from TCRdb's copy, which holds only in-frame ones; the method was immunoSEQ multiplex PCR. The sample yields 2 million or so clones, roughly 94% seen once. Sample: naive CD4+ T cells sorted from blood. These receptor sequences come from a man younger than 35 in good health. CDR3s include the opening cysteine and the closing phenylalanine or tryptophan. The order of the fields is V gene, D gene, clone size, J gene, CDR3 DNA, CDR3 protein. D genes are given only for firm matches. A row's size may be missing; if present it is once, few, many or a size class.

v_gene: TRBV7-9; d_gene: NA; abundance: NA; j_gene: TRBJ2-2; CDR3nt: TGTGCCAGCAAACGAGAGACCGGGGAGCTGTTTTTT; CDR3aa: CASKRETGELFF
v_gene: TRBV4-1; d_gene: NA; abundance: NA; j_gene: TRBJ1-2; CDR3nt: TGCGCCAGCAGGGCGGATGGCTACACCTTC; CDR3aa: CASRADGYTF
v_gene: TRBV5-1; d_gene: TRBD2; abundance: NA; j_gene: TRBJ2-7; CDR3nt: TGCGCCAGCAGCTTGGCCCCTAGCGGGTCATCCTACGAGCAGTACTTC; CDR3aa: CASSLAPSGSSYEQYF
v_gene: TRBV29-1; d_gene: NA; abundance: NA; j_gene: TRBJ2-7; CDR3nt: TGCACCGTCGAAGGAACAGGCCTCTCCTACGAGCAGTACTTC; CDR3aa: CTVEGTGLSYEQYF
v_gene: TRBV6-5; d_gene: TRBD1; abundance: NA; j_gene: TRBJ2-7; CDR3nt: TGTGCCAGCAGCTTGACAGGGGTATCCTACGAGCAGTACTTC; CDR3aa: CASSLTGVSYEQYF
v_gene: TRBV7-3; d_gene: TRBD2; abundance: NA; j_gene: TRBJ2-7; CDR3nt: TGTGCCAGCAGCCTCTCGGGGGGTCCCTACGAGCAGTACTTC; CDR3aa: CASSLSGGPYEQYF
v_gene: TRBV5-4; d_gene: TRBD2; abundance: NA; j_gene: TRBJ2-7; CDR3nt: TGTGCCAGCAGCTTGCCCGGACTAGCGGGAGACTACGAGCAGTACTTC; CDR3aa: CASSLPGLAGDYEQYF
v_gene: TRBV5-4; d_gene: NA; abundance: once; j_gene: TRBJ2-7; CDR3nt: TGTGCCAGCAGCCCGAAAGCAGGGGACGGCTACGAGCAGTACTTC; CDR3aa: CASSPKAGDGYEQYF
v_gene: TRBV5-8; d_gene: TRBD2; abundance: NA; j_gene: TRBJ2-3; CDR3nt: TGTGCCAGCAGCGAGGGGACTAGCGGGAGGATAACGCAGTATTTT; CDR3aa: CASSEGTSGRITQYF
v_gene: TRBV5-1; d_gene: TRBD1; abundance: NA; j_gene: TRBJ2-7; CDR3nt: TGCGCCAGCACCCCCGGGGACAGGGACTCCTACGAGCAGTACTTC; CDR3aa: CASTPGDRDSYEQYF
v_gene: TRBV6-5; d_gene: NA; abundance: NA; j_gene: TRBJ2-6; CDR3nt: TGTGCCAGCAGTTACAACAGGGCTGGGGCCAACGTCCTGACTTTC; CDR3aa: CASSYNRAGANVLTF
v_gene: TRBV6-1; d_gene: NA; abundance: NA; j_gene: TRBJ2-7; CDR3nt: TGTGCCAGCAGTGAGCGGGCAGGGGGGGCCTACGAGCAGTACTTC; CDR3aa: CASSERAGGAYEQYF
v_gene: TRBV5-1; d_gene: NA; abundance: few; j_gene: TRBJ2-3; CDR3nt: TGCGCCAGCAGCTCCCCGGGGACAGATACGCAGTATTTT; CDR3aa: CASSSPGTDTQYF
v_gene: TRBV2; d_gene: TRBD1; abundance: once; j_gene: TRBJ1-4; CDR3nt: TGTGCCAGCAGTGACTCTCAGGGGGCGAATGAAAAACTGTTTTTT; CDR3aa: CASSDSQGANEKLFF
v_gene: TRBV5-1; d_gene: NA; abundance: NA; j_gene: TRBJ1-6; CDR3nt: TGCGCCAGCAGCTTAGACTTCCCAGAAAATAATTCACCCCTCCACTTT; CDR3aa: CASSLDFPENNSPLHF
v_gene: TRBV10-1; d_gene: TRBD1; abundance: NA; j_gene: TRBJ1-6; CDR3nt: TGCGCCAGCAGTGAAGGGCAGGGGGCGCGGACCCTCCACTTT; CDR3aa: CASSEGQGARTLHF
v_gene: TRBV18; d_gene: TRBD1; abundance: NA; j_gene: TRBJ2-3; CDR3nt: TGTGCCAGCACACGGACAGGGAGCCAGCTAGTAGATACGCAGTATTTT; CDR3aa: CASTRTGSQLVDTQYF
v_gene: TRBV15; d_gene: TRBD2; abundance: NA; j_gene: TRBJ2-5; CDR3nt: TGTGCCACCAGCAGAGATCCCTTGGGACTAGCGGGGGTGGAGACCCAGTACTTC; CDR3aa: CATSRDPLGLAGVETQYF
v_gene: TRBV7-2; d_gene: NA; abundance: NA; j_gene: TRBJ1-2; CDR3nt: TGTGCCAGCAGCCCTGGGGCAGGGCTCTATGGCTACACCTTC; CDR3aa: CASSPGAGLYGYTF
v_gene: TRBV7-9; d_gene: TRBD2; abundance: once; j_gene: TRBJ2-3; CDR3nt: TGTGCCAGCAGCTTCCCTAGCGGGAGGGCCCTCGGGACAGATACGCAGTATTTT; CDR3aa: CASSFPSGRALGTDTQYF
v_gene: TRBV19; d_gene: NA; abundance: NA; j_gene: TRBJ1-5; CDR3nt: TGTGCCAGCCTACGACACCGGGGCAATCAGCCCCAGCATTTT; CDR3aa: CASLRHRGNQPQHF
v_gene: TRBV7-2; d_gene: NA; abundance: NA; j_gene: TRBJ2-1; CDR3nt: TGTGCCAGCAGCTTAGGGGGCAGCAGCTCCTACAATGAGCAGTTCTTC; CDR3aa: CASSLGGSSSYNEQFF
v_gene: TRBV5-4; d_gene: TRBD2; abundance: NA; j_gene: TRBJ2-2; CDR3nt: TGTGCCAGCAGCCCGGCCGGGGCGGGAGGGCCGGGAACCGGGGAGCTGTTTTTT; CDR3aa: CASSPAGAGGPGTGELFF
v_gene: TRBV2; d_gene: NA; abundance: once; j_gene: TRBJ1-5; CDR3nt: TGTGCCAGCAGTGAACAGGGAATTGGCAATCAGCCCCAGCATTTT; CDR3aa: CASSEQGIGNQPQHF
v_gene: TRBV5-4; d_gene: NA; abundance: NA; j_gene: TRBJ2-7; CDR3nt: TGTGCCAGCAGCTCCAGAGGGCCTTCCTACGAGCAGTACTTC; CDR3aa: CASSSRGPSYEQYF
v_gene: TRBV6-5; d_gene: NA; abundance: NA; j_gene: TRBJ2-5; CDR3nt: TGTGCCAGCAGTTACGGTGGGCAGACCCAGTACTTC; CDR3aa: CASSYGGQTQYF
v_gene: TRBV18; d_gene: NA; abundance: once; j_gene: TRBJ2-4; CDR3nt: TGTGCCAGCTCGCGAAGGGGTTCCGTAGCCAAAAACATTCAGTACTTC; CDR3aa: CASSRRGSVAKNIQYF
v_gene: TRBV30; d_gene: NA; abundance: NA; j_gene: TRBJ2-2; CDR3nt: TGTGCCTGGAGTCCCGGGGCCTCCGGGGAGCTGTTTTTT; CDR3aa: CAWSPGASGELFF
v_gene: TRBV4-1; d_gene: TRBD2; abundance: NA; j_gene: TRBJ2-3; CDR3nt: TGCGCCAGCAGCCAAGGGATAGCGGGAAACCCAGATACGCAGTATTTT; CDR3aa: CASSQGIAGNPDTQYF
v_gene: TRBV5-1; d_gene: TRBD2; abundance: NA; j_gene: TRBJ2-7; CDR3nt: TGCGCCAGCAGCTTGGTGTCTAGCGGGAGTCGGCGCTTCGGCGACGAGCAGTACTTC; CDR3aa: CASSLVSSGSRRFGDEQYF
v_gene: TRBV6-5; d_gene: NA; abundance: few; j_gene: TRBJ1-1; CDR3nt: TGTGCCAGCAGGAGGGGGAACACTGAAGCTTTCTTT; CDR3aa: CASRRGNTEAFF
v_gene: TRBV4-2; d_gene: NA; abundance: NA; j_gene: TRBJ2-3; CDR3nt: TGTGCCAGCAGCCAAGCTCTAGCCCTAAACACAGATACGCAGTATTTT; CDR3aa: CASSQALALNTDTQYF
v_gene: TRBV6-6; d_gene: TRBD1; abundance: NA; j_gene: TRBJ1-5; CDR3nt: TGTGCCAGCAGTTCCGGACAGGGCGGGCAGCCCCAGCATTTT; CDR3aa: CASSSGQGGQPQHF
v_gene: TRBV18; d_gene: TRBD1; abundance: NA; j_gene: TRBJ1-2; CDR3nt: TGTGCCAGCTCTTCGGGACAGCCAACTAGGGGCTACACCTTC; CDR3aa: CASSSGQPTRGYTF
v_gene: TRBV6-1; d_gene: TRBD2; abundance: NA; j_gene: TRBJ2-4; CDR3nt: TGTGCCAGCAGTGGAGATCTAGCGGGAAGAGCCAAAAACATTCAGTACTTC; CDR3aa: CASSGDLAGRAKNIQYF
v_gene: TRBV28; d_gene: NA; abundance: NA; j_gene: TRBJ1-1; CDR3nt: TGTGCCAGCAGTTTAATCGGGGGCACTGAAGCTTTCTTT; CDR3aa: CASSLIGGTEAFF
v_gene: TRBV25-1; d_gene: TRBD1; abundance: NA; j_gene: TRBJ1-2; CDR3nt: TGTGCCAGCAGTTTCCAGGACAGGCCGGTGGATGGCTACACCTTC; CDR3aa: CASSFQDRPVDGYTF
v_gene: TRBV28; d_gene: NA; abundance: NA; j_gene: TRBJ1-1; CDR3nt: TGTGCCACGGACAGCCGGGGCACTGAAGCTTTCTTT; CDR3aa: CATDSRGTEAFF
v_gene: TRBV18; d_gene: NA; abundance: once; j_gene: TRBJ2-7; CDR3nt: TGTGCCAGCTCACCACCGGACAACTCCTACGAGCAGTACTTC; CDR3aa: CASSPPDNSYEQYF
v_gene: TRBV6-6; d_gene: NA; abundance: NA; j_gene: TRBJ2-7; CDR3nt: TGTGCCAGCAGCTCGGGAGTCATCGAGCAGTACTTC; CDR3aa: CASSSGVIEQYF
v_gene: TRBV28; d_gene: NA; abundance: once; j_gene: TRBJ1-6; CDR3nt: TGTGCCAGCAGATATAATTCACCCCTCCACTTT; CDR3aa: CASRYNSPLHF